Sequencing of this TCR beta chain was carried out in a study of T cell repertoires in cytomegalovirus infection. This clonotype was detected many times. This CDR3 comprises 13 residues. Germline V gene lookup returns CDR1 MNHEY and CDR2 SMNVEV (reference sequence). Trimming took 0 bases from V and 1 from J, leaving 4 bases between them. TCRdb recomputed calls from the reads with MiXCR, one row per CDR3 protein. The data hold approximately 500,000 distinct CDR3 sequences, with approximately 16% observed a single time. Sequenced sample: CD8+ T cells from PBMCs. This receptor was taken from a human donor in good health (CMV status not recorded). Some clones in this sample may be carry-over from other donors' samples. V is TRBV27 and J is TRBJ2-7; D call uncertain. This CDR3 reads CASSLSVSYEQYF. The CDR3, as DNA: TGTGCCAGCAGTTTATCCGTTTCCTACGAGCAGTACTTC.